These 27 T cell receptor beta chains came from one sample sequenced in a study of blood T cell repertoires in COVID-19 (dated by TCRdb to 2018 to 2020). Preparation of the library involved the immunoSEQ multiplex PCR assay. What TCRdb holds here is the immuneACCESS table cut down to in-frame rearrangements. Part of the clones is not present; checked against another copy, under half of the missing clones reflect an unresolved V gene, and the others are unexplained. For this sample the table gives approximately 92,000 clones, of which roughly 87% were detected only once. Around 20% of the sample comes from the top ten. Sample: peripheral blood. These receptors were collected from a woman aged 55-70 years with COVID-19, enrolled during active disease.

The gene calls are TRBV5-8 and TRBJ2-5, with 8 bases matching TRBD1. This CDR3 is built from 13 residues. CDR1 and CDR2 (germline): SGHTS, YDEGEE. The V gene end was trimmed by 7 bases and the J gene end by 4 bases; junction bases not matched to a gene: 6. CDR3 in amino acids: CASASRGLETQYF. The CDR3 nucleotides read TGTGCCAGCGCCTCCAGGGGGCTAGAGACCCAGTACTTC.

CDR3: CASSPSTSGLKVFF. In nucleotides, the CDR3 is TGTGCCAGCAGTCCATCGACTAGCGGGCTTAAGGTGTTCTTC. The chain carries TRBV6-5 and TRBJ2-1; 10 bases line up with TRBD2. J was trimmed by 15 bases and V by 5 bases; bases with no gene match: 13. The CDR3 runs to 14 residues. Germline V gene sequence: CDR1 MNHEY, CDR2 SVGAGI.

The chain is built from TRBV7-7 and TRBJ2-5, with 8 nucleotides matching TRBD1. The junction had 6 bases not matched to a gene; V was cut back by 2 bases and J by 4 bases. Per the germline V gene, CDR1 is SSHAT and CDR2 is FNYEAQ (reference sequence). This CDR3 is built from 15 residues. CDR3 sequence: CASSLLRTGRETQYF. In DNA, the CDR3 is TGTGCCAGCAGCTTACTCCGGACAGGGCGAGAGACCCAGTACTTC.

The chain joins TRBV6-2 or TRBV6-3 to TRBJ2-3; 7 bases fit TRBD1. Germline V gene sequence: CDR1 MNHEY, CDR2 SVGEGT. This CDR3 spans 17 amino acids. V lost 2 bases and J lost 2; bases outside the gene matches: 10. CDR3 region: CASSYAPRDSTTDTQYF. The CDR3 DNA is TGTGCCAGCAGTTACGCTCCGAGGGACAGTACCACAGATACGCAGTATTTT.

This clone was picked up one time. The rearrangement joins TRBV6-5 to TRBJ1-2; TRBD1 matches 7 bases. Germline values: CDR1 MNHEY, CDR2 SVGAGI. J was trimmed by 8 bases and V by 2 bases; bases with no gene match: 8. The CDR3 covers 14 residues. CDR3 nucleotides: TGTGCCAGCAGTTACCGCCAGGGGGAGGAGGGCTACACCTTC. Protein sequence: CASSYRQGEEGYTF.

This chain uses TRBV5-1 with TRBJ1-6, with D hard to call. The CDR3 has 16 amino acids. The V end was cut by 4 bases, the J end by 7 bases, with 18 bases between. Germline loops: CDR1 SGHRS, CDR2 YFSETQ. The CDR3 DNA reads TGCGCCAGCAGCCTCCAGCCGGGGAAAGAAAATTCACCCCTCCACTTT. It encodes CASSLQPGKENSPLHF.

The chain links TRBV28 to TRBJ1-4; TRBD1 matches 9 bases. Germline CDR1 and CDR2: MDHEN and SYDVKM. The CDR3 contains 15 residues. The V segment lost 5 bases and the J segment 8 bases; nucleotides outside the gene matches: 9. The CDR3 coding sequence is TGTGCCAGCAGTCCGGGGACAGGGCATAACGAAAAACTGTTTTTT. Protein sequence: CASSPGTGHNEKLFF.

CDR3 DNA sequence: TGTGCCAGCTTGGACAGGGGTAGGAATCAGCCCCAGCATTTT. Its translation: CASLDRGRNQPQHF. The chain employs TRBV6-5 and TRBJ1-5; 9 bases align to TRBD1. The CDR3 spans 14 residues. Germline V gene sequence: CDR1 MNHEY, CDR2 SVGAGI. Germline trimming cut 8 bases from V and 4 bases from J; bases unmatched to any gene: 6.

The chain's CDR3 is CASSEYPGKYNYGYTF. The CDR3 DNA reads TGTGCCAGCAGCGAATACCCAGGGAAATACAACTATGGCTACACCTTC. The V and J genes are TRBV6-1 and TRBJ1-2; possibly TRBD1 for D (5 bases). The CDR3 is made up of 16 amino acids. Trimming cost V 6 bases and J 2 bases, with 19 bases left between them. Germline CDR1 and CDR2: MNHNS and SASEGT.

The genes are TRBV9 and TRBJ2-1, with D unclear. The CDR3 runs 17 residues. Per germline, CDR1 SGDLS and CDR2 YYNGEE. Between the trimmed V and J ends, which lost 3 bases and 0 bases, there was a span of 16 bases. CDR3 coding DNA: TGTGCCAGCAGCGCCTTCAGACTGTCGAGCTCCTACAATGAGCAGTTCTTC. Translating gives CASSAFRLSSSYNEQFF.

V usage is TRBV11-2 and J usage is TRBJ2-7, with D uncertain. Between the trimmed V and J ends, which lost 4 bases and 0 bases, there was a span of 7 bases. Germline V gives CDR1 SGHAT, CDR2 FQNNGV. The CDR3 length is 13 residues. In nucleotides, the CDR3 is TGTGCCAGCAGCTCAGGCTACTCCTACGAGCAGTACTTC. It is translated as CASSSGYSYEQYF.

The chain recombines TRBV7-2 with TRBJ2-5, with TRBD2 matching 8 bases. The J segment lost 6 bases and the V segment lost 1 base, leaving 7 bases of the junction unmatched. Germline V gene sequence: CDR1 SGHTA, CDR2 FQGNSA. The CDR3 totals 15 residues. The DNA for the CDR3 is TGTGCCAGCAGCTTAGGTCCGCCGGGGGGGCAGACCCAGTACTTC. The encoded protein is CASSLGPPGGQTQYF.

The genes are TRBV25-1 and TRBJ2-3; D possibly corresponds to TRBD1 (6 bases). This CDR3 is built from 13 residues. The germline V and J ends were trimmed by 1 base and 8 bases, with 10 bases remaining between them. The germline CDR1 and CDR2 sequences are MGHDK and SYGVNS. CDR3 sequence: CASSEFWGPTQYF. CDR3 DNA sequence: TGTGCCAGCAGTGAATTTTGGGGGCCTACGCAGTATTTT.

This clone has a handful of counts. The V and J genes are TRBV9 and TRBJ2-7; D is unresolved. The V gene lost 0 bases and the J gene lost 0 bases, with 7 bases spanning the gap. Germline CDR1 and CDR2: SGDLS and YYNGEE. This CDR3 is 14 amino acids long. The DNA for the CDR3 is TGTGCCAGCAGCGTAGATTTTAGCTCCTACGAGCAGTACTTC. Protein: CASSVDFSSYEQYF.

This clone was seen just once. This chain uses TRBV7-2 with TRBJ1-1; no clear D. Germline-derived CDR1 and CDR2 are SGHTA and FQGNSA. V lost 2 bases and J lost 6, with 16 bases in between. This CDR3 is built from 15 residues. The CDR3 DNA sequence: TGTGCCAGCAGCTTAAACGGCCTCGCCGGGGCTGAAGCTTTCTTT. Amino acids: CASSLNGLAGAEAFF.

CDR3 residues: CASSPRSVDTQYF. CDR3 DNA sequence: TGTGCCAGCAGTCCCCGGTCCGTGGATACGCAGTATTTT. V gene TRBV12-3 or TRBV12-4 combines with J gene TRBJ2-3; D remains unclear. This CDR3 region has 13 residues. V was clipped by 5 bases and J by 6 bases, with 12 bases between them.

The chain is built from TRBV9 and TRBJ2-1; D gene unclear. This CDR3 is 14 amino acids long. From germline, CDR1 is SGDLS and CDR2 YYNGEE. The V gene lost 0 bases and the J gene lost 2 bases, with 6 bases spanning the gap. The CDR3 nucleotides read TGTGCCAGCAGCGTAGGTGTCGCCTACAATGAGCAGTTCTTC. Translated, it gives CASSVGVAYNEQFF.

This clone was seen a single time. The gene calls are TRBV5-5 and TRBJ2-7, with 10 bases lining up with TRBD2. CDR3 length: 16 residues. The V segment lost 3 bases and the J segment 1 base; nucleotides outside the gene matches: 7. Germline values: CDR1 SGHKS, CDR2 YYEKEE (reference sequence). The CDR3 loop is CASSSPGTSVSYEQYF. The CDR3 DNA reads as TGTGCCAGCAGCTCCCCCGGGACTAGCGTATCCTACGAGCAGTACTTC.

This chain joins TRBV6-2 or TRBV6-3 and TRBJ1-5; D gene unclear. V lost 5 bases and J 5 bases, leaving 13 bases between the germline ends. There are 14 residues in the CDR3. Looked up from germline, CDR1 is MNHEY and CDR2 is SVGEGT. The CDR3 protein is CASSRTQKDQPQHF. For the CDR3, the DNA is TGTGCCAGCAGTCGTACACAGAAGGATCAGCCCCAGCATTTT.

As DNA, the CDR3 is TGTGCCAGCAGCTTTAGCTGGGTTGATGAAAAACTGTTTTTT. Translating it yields CASSFSWVDEKLFF. The genes are TRBV7-2 and TRBJ1-4; D is uncertain. Germline lookup yields CDR1 SGHTA and CDR2 FQGNSA. With 3 bases removed from V and 6 bases from J, the gap between germline ends came to 11 bases. CDR3 length: 14 amino acids.

The V and J genes are TRBV18 and TRBJ2-3; 9 bases map to TRBD2. Germline values: CDR1 KGHSH, CDR2 LQKENI. There are 16 residues in the CDR3. The junction had 8 bases not matched to a gene; V was cut back by 2 bases and J by 5 bases. The CDR3 bases are TGTGCCAGCTCACCATTCGGCGGGGGGGCCAGAGATACGCAGTATTTT. This gives the protein CASSPFGGGARDTQYF.

The rearrangement uses TRBV10-2 and TRBJ1-5; TRBD1 might be the D (5 bases). The CDR3 spans 18 residues. Germline CDR1 reads WSHSY; CDR2 reads SAAADI. Trimming left V 0 bases short and J 7 bases short, with 22 bases between. The CDR3 DNA reads TGCGCCAGCAGTGAGTCAGGGGCCAGATTATTCGATAGCCAGCCCCAGCATTTT. This encodes CASSESGARLFDSQPQHF.

This clone was picked up a small number of times. This CDR3 is CASSPTGLYTRFSPLHF. The CDR3 nucleotides read TGTGCCAGCAGTCCCACAGGGCTTTACACCCGATTTTCACCCCTCCACTTT. V gene TRBV27 combines with J gene TRBJ1-6; TRBD1 is a possible D gene (6 bases). The length of the CDR3 is 17 residues. Germline assignment: CDR1 MNHEY and CDR2 SMNVEV (reference sequence). V was shortened by 5 bases and J by 9 bases, with 23 bases between the two germline ends.

V is TRBV3-1 (or the pseudogene TRBV3-2) and J is TRBJ1-3, with TRBD1 identical over 10 bases. The CDR3 spans 14 residues. J was trimmed by 9 bases and V by 3 bases; bases with no gene match: 5. Germline V gives CDR1 LGHDT, CDR2 YNNKEL (reference sequence). CDR3 sequence (DNA): TGTGCCAGCAGCCACCCGGGACAGGGGAGCACCATATATTTT. Its translation: CASSHPGQGSTIYF.

This clone was picked up one time. The chain carries TRBV29-1 and TRBJ1-2, with D perhaps TRBD1 (5 bases). Germline V gene lookup returns CDR1 SQVTM and CDR2 ANQGSEA. The CDR3 has 13 amino acids. The germline V and J ends were trimmed by 6 bases and 2 bases, with 13 bases remaining between them. The CDR3 nucleotides are TGCAGCGTAACCATAGGGGCGAACTATGGCTACACCTTC. Translating gives CSVTIGANYGYTF.

The rearrangement joins TRBV25-1 to TRBJ1-1; 11 nucleotides agree with TRBD1. CDR1 is MGHDK and CDR2 is SYGVNS in the germline V gene. This CDR3 has 15 amino acids. V lost 5 bases and J lost 4; bases outside the gene matches: 6. CDR3 in DNA: TGTGCCAGCAGTAATGGGGGACAGGGGGGCACTGAAGCTTTCTTT. This gives the protein CASSNGGQGGTEAFF.

This chain links TRBV18 with TRBJ2-7; D is perhaps TRBD1 (6 bases). The CDR3 consists of 14 residues. Trimming removed 3 bases from V and 3 bases from J, with 12 bases in between. From germline, CDR1 is KGHSH and CDR2 LQKENI. The CDR3 coding sequence is TGTGCCAGCTCACCTGGGGACACCTACTACGAGCAGTACTTC. Protein: CASSPGDTYYEQYF.